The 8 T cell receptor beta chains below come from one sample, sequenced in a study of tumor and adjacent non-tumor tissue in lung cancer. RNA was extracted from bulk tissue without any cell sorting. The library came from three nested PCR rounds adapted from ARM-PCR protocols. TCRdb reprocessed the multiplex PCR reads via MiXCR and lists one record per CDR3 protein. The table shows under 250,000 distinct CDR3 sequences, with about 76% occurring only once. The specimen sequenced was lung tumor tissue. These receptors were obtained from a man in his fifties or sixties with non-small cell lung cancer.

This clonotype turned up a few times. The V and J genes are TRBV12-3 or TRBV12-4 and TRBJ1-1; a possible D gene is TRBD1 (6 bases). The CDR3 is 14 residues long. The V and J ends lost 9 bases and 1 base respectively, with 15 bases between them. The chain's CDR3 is CASTSGHQNTEAFF. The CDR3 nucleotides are TGTGCCAGTACCTCGGGACACCAGAACACTGAAGCTTTCTTT.

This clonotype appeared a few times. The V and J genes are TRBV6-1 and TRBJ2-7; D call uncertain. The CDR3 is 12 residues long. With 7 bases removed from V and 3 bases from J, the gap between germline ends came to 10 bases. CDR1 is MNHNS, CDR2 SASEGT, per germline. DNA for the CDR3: TGTGCCAGCAACCACCCGAACTACGAGCAGTACTTC. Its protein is CASNHPNYEQYF.

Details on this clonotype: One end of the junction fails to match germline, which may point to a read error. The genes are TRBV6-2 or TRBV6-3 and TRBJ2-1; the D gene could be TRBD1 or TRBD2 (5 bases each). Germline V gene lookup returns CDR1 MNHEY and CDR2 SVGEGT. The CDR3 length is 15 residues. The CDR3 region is CVSGPRGCSYNEQFF. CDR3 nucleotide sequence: TGTGTCAGCGGACCGAGGGGTTGCTCCTACAATGAGCAGTTCTTC.

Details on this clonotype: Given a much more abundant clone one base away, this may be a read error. This CDR3 is CVSSLGDYSQETQYF. The CDR3 DNA reads TGTGTCAGCAGCTTAGGGGACTATAGCCAAGAGACCCAGTACTTC. This chain joins TRBV11-2 and TRBJ2-5, with TRBD2 identical over 7 bases. The CDR3 is 15 residues long. From germline, CDR1 is SGHAT and CDR2 FQNNGV.

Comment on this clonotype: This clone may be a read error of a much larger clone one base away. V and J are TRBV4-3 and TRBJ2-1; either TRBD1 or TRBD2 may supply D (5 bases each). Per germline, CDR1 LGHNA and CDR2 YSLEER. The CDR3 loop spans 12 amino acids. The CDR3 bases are TGCACCAGCAGCCTCTGGGGGAATGAGCAGTTCTTC. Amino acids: CTSSLWGNEQFF.

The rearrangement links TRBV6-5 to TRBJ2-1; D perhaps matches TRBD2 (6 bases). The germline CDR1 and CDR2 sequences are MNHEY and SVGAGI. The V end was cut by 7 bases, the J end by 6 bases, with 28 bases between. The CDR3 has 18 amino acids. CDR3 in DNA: TGTGCCAGCACCAAGGGAATGGGAGGACTTATTTCCCGCAATGAGCAGTTCTTC. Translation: CASTKGMGGLISRNEQFF.

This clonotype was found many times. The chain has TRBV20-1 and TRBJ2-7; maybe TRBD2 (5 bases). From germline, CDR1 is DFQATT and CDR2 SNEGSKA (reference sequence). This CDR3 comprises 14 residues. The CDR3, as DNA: TGCAGCCTAGCCCCTCCGGGTCATAGAGACGAGCAGTACTTC. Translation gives CSLAPPGHRDEQYF.

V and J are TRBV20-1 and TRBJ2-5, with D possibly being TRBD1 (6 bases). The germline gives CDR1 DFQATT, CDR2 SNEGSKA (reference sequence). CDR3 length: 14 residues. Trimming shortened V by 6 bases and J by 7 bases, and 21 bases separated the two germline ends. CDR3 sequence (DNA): TGCAGTGCGAGAAACAACAGGGAAGTTGGGACCCAGTACTTC. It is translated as CSARNNREVGTQYF.